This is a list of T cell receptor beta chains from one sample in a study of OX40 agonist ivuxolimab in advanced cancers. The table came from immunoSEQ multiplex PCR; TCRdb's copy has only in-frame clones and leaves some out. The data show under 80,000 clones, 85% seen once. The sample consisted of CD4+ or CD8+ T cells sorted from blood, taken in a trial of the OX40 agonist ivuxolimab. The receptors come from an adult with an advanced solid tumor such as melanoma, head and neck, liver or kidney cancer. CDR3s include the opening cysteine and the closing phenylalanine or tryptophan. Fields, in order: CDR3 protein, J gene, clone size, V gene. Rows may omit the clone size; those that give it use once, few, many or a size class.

CASSPPEQGRPQHF,TRBJ1-5,-,TRBV28
CASSEGRRTLNTEAFF,TRBJ1-1,-,TRBV2
CASSPTGVGYTF,TRBJ1-2,-,TRBV2
CASSLSRGRAYEQYF,TRBJ2-7,-,TRBV7-3
CASSPRGQGIYEQYF,TRBJ2-7,-,TRBV9
CASSLVGGTYGYTF,TRBJ1-2,-,TRBV7-8
CASSPTRTGGLKTYGYTF,TRBJ1-2,-,TRBV7-2
CASSLWTTRVSYNEQFF,TRBJ2-1,-,TRBV28
CASSLWGVNEKLFF,TRBJ1-4,-,TRBV7-9
CASRLDRAEQYF,TRBJ2-7,-,TRBV2
CASSSAGGTGELFF,TRBJ2-2,-,TRBV28
CASSYLTDPPTNEQFF,TRBJ2-1,-,TRBV6-5
CASSPGLAYNEQFF,TRBJ2-1,-,TRBV18
CASSLEGGRRYNEQFF,TRBJ2-1,-,TRBV7-6
CASSKRRRRDSSSYEQYF,TRBJ2-7,-,TRBV21-1
CASSSGTSYLNEQFF,TRBJ2-1,-,TRBV11-3
CASRAALGTEQFF,TRBJ2-1,-,TRBV27
CAWALAEPHPGANVLTF,TRBJ2-6,-,TRBV30
CASSSEPGLAGVEQFF,TRBJ2-1,-,TRBV9
CASSSPLRLMETQYF,TRBJ2-5,-,TRBV28
CASSQEGTQYF,TRBJ2-5,-,TRBV4-2
CASSSGGRETQYF,TRBJ2-5,-,TRBV7-7
CASSEWWTSGDPSTDTQYF,TRBJ2-3,once,TRBV5-4
CASGSGQGTETQYF,TRBJ2-5,-,TRBV12-5
CASSYSSNNYGYTF,TRBJ1-2,-,TRBV6-5
CASSLRPSTNEKLFF,TRBJ1-4,-,TRBV27
CASSPRRETQYF,TRBJ2-5,-,TRBV7-2
CASSVGWISDNEQFF,TRBJ2-1,-,TRBV5-4
CASKKTQERNTEAFF,TRBJ1-1,-,TRBV27
CASSLNAETQYF,TRBJ2-5,-,TRBV5-4
CASTSGDRFNQPQHF,TRBJ1-5,-,TRBV19
CASGQFNEQFF,TRBJ2-1,-,TRBV6-1
CASSVATRTDTQYF,TRBJ2-3,-,TRBV9
CASSLQPLASGSYEQYF,TRBJ2-7,-,TRBV7-3
CASSRWGTLDGEKLFF,TRBJ1-4,-,TRBV28
CASSLGGERDGYTF,TRBJ1-2,-,TRBV7-9
CTSSGSVDSGGESSYNEQFF,TRBJ2-1,-,TRBV1
CASSPGTIYFQYF,TRBJ2-4,-,TRBV6-6
CSARALYEQYF,TRBJ2-7,once,TRBV20-1
CASSLGSRNTEAFF,TRBJ1-1,-,TRBV28
CSVLAYYNEQFF,TRBJ2-1,-,TRBV29-1
CASSQYRAGQETQYF,TRBJ2-5,once,TRBV14
CAISESRDEQYF,TRBJ2-7,once,TRBV10-3
CASRPGTGVVAGVRTGELFF,TRBJ2-2,-,TRBV7-6
CASSQGTAGNTIYF,TRBJ1-3,-,TRBV5-1
CASSISVGVIYNEQFF,TRBJ2-1,-,TRBV19
CAIKMSGKEYF,TRBJ2-7,-,TRBV10-3
CASSETTGMMNTEAFF,TRBJ1-1,-,TRBV5-1
CASSLAGGTGELFF,TRBJ2-2,-,TRBV7-2
CASSIQGVNTEAFF,TRBJ1-1,-,TRBV2
CAQMASPGTGISISVKVNGELFF,TRBJ2-2,-,TRBV12-2